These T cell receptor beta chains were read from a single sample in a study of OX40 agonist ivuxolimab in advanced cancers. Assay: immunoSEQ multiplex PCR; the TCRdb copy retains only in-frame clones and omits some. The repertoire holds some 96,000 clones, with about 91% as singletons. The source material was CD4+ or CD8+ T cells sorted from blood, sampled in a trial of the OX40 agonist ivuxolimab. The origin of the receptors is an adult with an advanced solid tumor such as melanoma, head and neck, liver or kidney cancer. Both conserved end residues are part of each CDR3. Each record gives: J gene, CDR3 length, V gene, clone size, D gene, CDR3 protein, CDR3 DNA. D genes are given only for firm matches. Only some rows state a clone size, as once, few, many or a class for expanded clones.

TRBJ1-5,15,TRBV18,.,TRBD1,CASSPGTGGSQPQHF,TGTGCCAGCTCACCAGGGACAGGGGGGAGTCAGCCCCAGCATTTT
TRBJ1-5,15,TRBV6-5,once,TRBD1,CASSSGQGGNQPQHF,TGTGCCAGCAGTTCCGGACAGGGGGGGAATCAGCCCCAGCATTTT
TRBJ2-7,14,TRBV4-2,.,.,CASSQESGYDGRYF,TGTGCCAGCAGCCAAGAGTCCGGCTACGACGGTCGGTACTTC
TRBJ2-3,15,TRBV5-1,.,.,CASSLNRGSSDTQYF,TGCGCCAGCAGCTTAAACCGTGGATCTTCAGATACGCAGTATTTT
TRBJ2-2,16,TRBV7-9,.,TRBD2,CASSLALTSGSWELFF,TGTGCCAGCAGCTTAGCGCTAACTAGCGGGAGCTGGGAGCTGTTTTTT
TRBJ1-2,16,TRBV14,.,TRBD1,CASSPLDRGANYGYTF,TGTGCCAGCAGCCCCTTGGACAGGGGCGCTAACTATGGCTACACCTTC
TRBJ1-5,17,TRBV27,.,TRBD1,CASSSQLTGLTNQPQHF,TGTGCCAGCAGTTCACAACTGACAGGGCTGACCAATCAGCCCCAGCATTTT
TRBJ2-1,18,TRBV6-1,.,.,CASSDPTGPAGIYNEQFF,TGTGCCAGCAGTGATCCAACAGGGCCAGCGGGAATCTACAATGAGCAGTTCTTC
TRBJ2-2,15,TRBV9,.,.,CASRGDPASTGELFF,TGTGCCAGCAGGGGAGATCCCGCTAGCACCGGGGAGCTGTTTTTT
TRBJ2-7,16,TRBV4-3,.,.,CASSQVWASATYEQYF,TGCGCCAGCAGCCAAGTTTGGGCTAGCGCAACCTACGAGCAGTACTTC
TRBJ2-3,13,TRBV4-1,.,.,CASSQFRADTQYF,TGCGCCAGCAGCCAGTTCAGGGCAGATACGCAGTATTTT
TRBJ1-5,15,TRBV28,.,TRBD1,CASSRTGGGNQPQHF,TGTGCCAGCAGTCGAACAGGGGGGGGCAATCAGCCCCAGCATTTT
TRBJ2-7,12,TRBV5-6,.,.,CASSLFTYEQYF,TGTGCCAGCAGCTTGTTTACGTACGAGCAGTACTTC
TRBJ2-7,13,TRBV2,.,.,CASSVPGLDEQYF,TGTGCCAGCAGTGTGCCGGGACTGGACGAGCAGTACTTC
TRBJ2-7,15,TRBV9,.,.,CASSVDLGSSYEQYF,TGTGCCAGCAGCGTAGATTTGGGGAGCTCCTACGAGCAGTACTTC
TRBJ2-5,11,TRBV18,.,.,CASSPQETQYF,TGTGCCAGCTCACCACAAGAGACCCAGTACTTC
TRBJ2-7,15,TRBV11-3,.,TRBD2,CASSLRLAGAYEQYF,TGTGCCAGCAGCTTAAGACTAGCGGGAGCCTACGAGCAGTACTTC
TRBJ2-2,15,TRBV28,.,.,CASSLGPGVTGELFF,TGTGCCAGCAGTTTGGGACCGGGGGTTACCGGGGAGCTGTTTTTT
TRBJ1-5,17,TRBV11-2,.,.,CASSPLVGGANNQPQHF,TGTGCCAGCAGCCCACTAGTGGGGGGGGCGAACAATCAGCCCCAGCATTTT
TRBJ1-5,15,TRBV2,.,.,CASSEVNRANQPQHF,TGTGCCAGCAGTGAAGTAAACAGGGCAAATCAGCCCCAGCATTTT
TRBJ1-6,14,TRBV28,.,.,CASSLLADNSPLHF,TGTGCCAGCAGTTTATTAGCGGATAATTCACCCCTCCACTTT
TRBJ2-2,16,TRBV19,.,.,CASSFRTSFNTGELFF,TGTGCCAGTAGTTTCCGGACTTCGTTCAACACCGGGGAGCTGTTTTTT
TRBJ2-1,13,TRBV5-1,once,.,CASSLVRAYEQFF,TGCGCCAGCAGCTTGGTAAGGGCTTATGAGCAGTTCTTC
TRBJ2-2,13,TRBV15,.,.,CATSIDWTGELFF,TGTGCCACCAGCATAGATTGGACCGGGGAGCTGTTTTTT
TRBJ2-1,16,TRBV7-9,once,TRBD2,CASSNGLLAAYNEQFF,TGTGCCAGCAGCAATGGACTTCTAGCGGCTTACAATGAGCAGTTCTTC
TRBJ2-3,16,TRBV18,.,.,CASSARLSGGTDTQYF,TGTGCCAGCTCAGCCCGCCTTTCGGGCGGGACAGATACGCAGTATTTT
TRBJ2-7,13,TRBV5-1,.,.,CASSTDRTYEQYF,TGCGCCAGCAGCACGGACAGAACCTACGAGCAGTACTTC
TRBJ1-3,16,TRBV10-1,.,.,CASTDADSRTGNTIYF,TGCGCCAGCACTGATGCGGACAGCCGTACTGGAAACACCATATATTTT
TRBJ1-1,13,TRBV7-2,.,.,CASSLSMAPVAFF,TGTGCCAGCAGCTTATCGATGGCCCCTGTGGCTTTCTTT
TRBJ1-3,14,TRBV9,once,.,CASSQGFSGNTIYF,TGTGCCAGCAGCCAGGGGTTTTCTGGAAACACCATATATTTT
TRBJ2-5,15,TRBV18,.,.,CASSPPGGGKKTQYF,TGTGCCAGCTCACCACCTGGTGGTGGAAAAAAGACCCAGTACTTC
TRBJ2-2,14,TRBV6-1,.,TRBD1,CASSAPGGTGELFF,TGTGCCAGCAGTGCACCAGGGGGCACCGGGGAGCTGTTTTTT
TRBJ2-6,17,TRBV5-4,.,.,CASSWGTKGSGANVLTF,TGTGCCAGCAGTTGGGGGACCAAGGGCTCTGGGGCCAACGTCCTGACTTTC
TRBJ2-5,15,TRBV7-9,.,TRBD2,CASSIRTSGSETQYF,TGTGCCAGCAGCATAAGGACTAGCGGTAGTGAGACCCAGTACTTC
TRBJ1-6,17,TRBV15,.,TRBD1,CATSSRTSGGADSPLHF,TGTGCCACCAGCAGCAGGACCTCAGGGGGTGCGGATTCACCCCTCCACTTT
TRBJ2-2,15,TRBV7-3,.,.,CASSPGGGRTGELFF,TGTGCCAGCAGCCCCGGAGGGGGGCGCACCGGGGAGCTGTTTTTT
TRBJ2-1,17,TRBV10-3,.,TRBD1,CAISESAGPGQGTEQFF,TGTGCCATCAGTGAGTCGGCAGGTCCCGGACAGGGCACTGAGCAGTTCTTC
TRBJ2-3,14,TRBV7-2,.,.,CASSPFKATDTQYF,TGTGCCAGCAGCCCTTTCAAGGCCACAGATACGCAGTATTTT
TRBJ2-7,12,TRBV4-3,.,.,CASSQVAGEQYF,TGCGCCAGCAGCCAAGTTGCGGGCGAGCAGTACTTC
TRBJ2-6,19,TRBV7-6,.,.,CASSSVGGDRYSGANVLTF,TGTGCCAGCAGCTCAGTCGGTGGGGATCGGTACTCTGGGGCCAACGTCCTGACTTTC
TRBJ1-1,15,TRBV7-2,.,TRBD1,CASSRQGTGNTEAFF,TGTGCCAGCAGCCGACAGGGAACGGGGAACACTGAAGCTTTCTTT
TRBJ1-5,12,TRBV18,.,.,CASSHEGQPQHF,TGTGCCAGCTCACATGAGGGGCAGCCCCAGCATTTT
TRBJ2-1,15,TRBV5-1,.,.,CASSSFETNYNEQFF,TGCGCCAGCAGCTCTTTCGAGACAAACTACAATGAGCAGTTCTTC
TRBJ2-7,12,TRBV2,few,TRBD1,CASRDRGYEQYF,TGTGCCAGCAGGGACAGGGGCTACGAGCAGTACTTC
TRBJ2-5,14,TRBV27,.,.,CASSLTTQQETQYF,TGTGCCAGCAGTTTAACGACACAGCAAGAGACCCAGTACTTC
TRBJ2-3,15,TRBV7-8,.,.,CASSLGTPITDTQYF,TGTGCCAGCAGCCTAGGGACGCCAATCACAGATACGCAGTATTTT
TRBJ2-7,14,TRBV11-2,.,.,CASSVDRLYYEQYF,TGTGCCAGCAGCGTAGACAGACTCTACTACGAGCAGTACTTC
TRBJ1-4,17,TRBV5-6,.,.,CASSLDKGAGRYEKLFF,TGTGCCAGCAGCTTGGATAAGGGCGCAGGGCGGTATGAAAAACTGTTTTTT
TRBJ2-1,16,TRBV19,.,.,CASSISPGAVYNEQFF,TGTGCCAGTAGTATTAGCCCCGGCGCGGTGTACAATGAGCAGTTCTTC
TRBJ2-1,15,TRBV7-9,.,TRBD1,CASSLTGTGYNEQFF,TGTGCCAGCAGCCTAACCGGGACAGGCTACAATGAGCAGTTCTTC
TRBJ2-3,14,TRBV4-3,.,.,CASSQDLRTDTQYF,TGCGCCAGCAGCCAAGATTTGCGCACAGATACGCAGTATTTT
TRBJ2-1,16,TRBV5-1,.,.,CASSAPVGVAYNEQFF,TGCGCCAGCAGTGCCCCGGTAGGGGTGGCCTACAATGAGCAGTTCTTC
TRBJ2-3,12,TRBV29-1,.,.,CSVDRQTDTQYF,TGCAGCGTTGATAGGCAGACAGATACGCAGTATTTT
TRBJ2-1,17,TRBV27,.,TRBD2,CASSPYPRRAGNNEQFF,TGTGCCAGCAGTCCCTACCCCAGAAGAGCGGGAAACAATGAGCAGTTCTTC
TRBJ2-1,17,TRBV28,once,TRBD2,CASSAIAGARQYNEQFF,TGTGCCAGCAGTGCGATAGCGGGAGCCCGGCAGTACAATGAGCAGTTCTTC
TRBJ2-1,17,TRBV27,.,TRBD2,CASSPRLAGVYRNEQFF,TGTGCCAGCAGTCCAAGACTAGCGGGAGTTTATCGTAATGAGCAGTTCTTC
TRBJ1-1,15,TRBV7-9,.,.,CASSLARGAGTEAFF,TGTGCCAGCAGCTTAGCGCGGGGGGCCGGCACTGAAGCTTTCTTT
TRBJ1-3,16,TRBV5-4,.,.,CASSSSGGNSGNTIYF,TGTGCCAGCAGTTCCTCGGGGGGGAACTCTGGAAACACCATATATTTT
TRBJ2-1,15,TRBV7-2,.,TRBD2,CASSKGVTSGNEQFF,TGTGCCAGCTCGAAGGGGGTGACTAGCGGAAATGAGCAGTTCTTC
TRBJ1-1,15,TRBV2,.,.,CASSLLIISSTEAFF,TGTGCCAGCAGTCTACTTATCATCTCCAGCACTGAAGCTTTCTTT